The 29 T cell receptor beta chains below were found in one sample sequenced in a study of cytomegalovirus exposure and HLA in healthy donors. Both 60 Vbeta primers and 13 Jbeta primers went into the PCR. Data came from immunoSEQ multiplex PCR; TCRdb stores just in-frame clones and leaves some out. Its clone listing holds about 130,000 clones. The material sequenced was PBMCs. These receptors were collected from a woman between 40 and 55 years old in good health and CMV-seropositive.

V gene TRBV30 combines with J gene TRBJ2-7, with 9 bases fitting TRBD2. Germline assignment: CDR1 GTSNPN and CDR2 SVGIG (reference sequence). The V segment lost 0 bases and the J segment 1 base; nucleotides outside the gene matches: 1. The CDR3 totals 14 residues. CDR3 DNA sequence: TGTGCCTGGAGTGTAGCGGGAGGTTCCTACGAGCAGTACTTC. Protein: CAWSVAGGSYEQYF.

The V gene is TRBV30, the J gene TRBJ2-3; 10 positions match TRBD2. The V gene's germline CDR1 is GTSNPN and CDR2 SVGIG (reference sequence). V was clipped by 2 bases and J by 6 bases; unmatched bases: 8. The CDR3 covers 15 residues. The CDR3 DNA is TGTGCCTGGAGTAGGGGGCTAGCGGGAGCGGATACGCAGTATTTT. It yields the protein CAWSRGLAGADTQYF.

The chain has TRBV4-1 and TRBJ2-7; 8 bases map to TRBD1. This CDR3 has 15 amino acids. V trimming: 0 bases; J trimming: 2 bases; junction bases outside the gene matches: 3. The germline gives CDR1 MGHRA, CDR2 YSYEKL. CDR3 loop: CASSQDPDRAYEQYF. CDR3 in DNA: TGCGCCAGCAGCCAAGATCCGGACAGGGCCTACGAGCAGTACTTC.

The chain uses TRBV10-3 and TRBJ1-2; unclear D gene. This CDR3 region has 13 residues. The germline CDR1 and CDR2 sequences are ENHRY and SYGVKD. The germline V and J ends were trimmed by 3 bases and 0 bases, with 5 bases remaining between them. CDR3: CAISDEANYGYTF. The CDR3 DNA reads TGTGCCATCAGTGACGAGGCTAACTATGGCTACACCTTC.

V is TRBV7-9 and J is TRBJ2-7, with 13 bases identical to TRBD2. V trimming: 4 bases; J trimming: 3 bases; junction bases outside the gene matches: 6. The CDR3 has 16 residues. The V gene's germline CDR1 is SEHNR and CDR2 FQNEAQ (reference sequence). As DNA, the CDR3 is TGTGCCAGCAGCTCAGGGACTAGCGGGATCGACTACGAGCAGTACTTC. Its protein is CASSSGTSGIDYEQYF.

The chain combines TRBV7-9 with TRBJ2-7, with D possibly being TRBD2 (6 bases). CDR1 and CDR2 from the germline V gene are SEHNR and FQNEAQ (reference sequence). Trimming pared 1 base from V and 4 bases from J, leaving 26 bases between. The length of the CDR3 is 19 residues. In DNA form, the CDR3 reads TGTGCCAGCAGCTTAGAGGTCCAGACGCGACTAGTGGGCAGGTACGAGCAGTACTTC. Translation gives CASSLEVQTRLVGRYEQYF.

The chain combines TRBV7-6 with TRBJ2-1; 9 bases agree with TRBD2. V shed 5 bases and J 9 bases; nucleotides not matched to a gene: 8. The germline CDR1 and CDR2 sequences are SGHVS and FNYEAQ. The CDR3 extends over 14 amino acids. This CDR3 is CASSPGLATSEQFF. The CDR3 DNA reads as TGTGCCAGCAGCCCGGGACTAGCTACTAGTGAGCAGTTCTTC.

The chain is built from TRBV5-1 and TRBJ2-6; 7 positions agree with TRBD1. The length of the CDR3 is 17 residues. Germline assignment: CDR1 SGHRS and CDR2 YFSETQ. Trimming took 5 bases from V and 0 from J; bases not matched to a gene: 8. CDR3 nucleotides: TGCGCCAGCAGGGTGACAGGGCTATTCTCTGGGGCCAACGTCCTGACTTTC. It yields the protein CASRVTGLFSGANVLTF.

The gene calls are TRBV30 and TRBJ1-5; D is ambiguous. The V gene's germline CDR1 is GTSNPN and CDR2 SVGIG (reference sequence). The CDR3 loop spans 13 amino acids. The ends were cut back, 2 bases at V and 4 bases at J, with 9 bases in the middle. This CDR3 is CAWSLDSNQPQHF. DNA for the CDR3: TGTGCCTGGAGTCTGGACTCGAATCAGCCCCAGCATTTT. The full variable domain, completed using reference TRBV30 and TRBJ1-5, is SQTIHQWPATLVQPVGSPLSLECTVEGTSNPNLYWYRQAAGRGLQLLFYSVGIGQISSEVPQNLSASRPQDRQFILSSKKLLLSDSGFYLCAWSLDSNQPQHFGDGTRLSIL.

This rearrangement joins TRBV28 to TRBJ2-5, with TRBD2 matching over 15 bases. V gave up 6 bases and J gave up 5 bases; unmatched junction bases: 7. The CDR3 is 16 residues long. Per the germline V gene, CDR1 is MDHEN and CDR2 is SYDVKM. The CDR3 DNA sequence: TGTGCCAGCAGCCCGGGACTAGCGGGAGGTTATGAGACCCAGTACTTC. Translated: CASSPGLAGGYETQYF.

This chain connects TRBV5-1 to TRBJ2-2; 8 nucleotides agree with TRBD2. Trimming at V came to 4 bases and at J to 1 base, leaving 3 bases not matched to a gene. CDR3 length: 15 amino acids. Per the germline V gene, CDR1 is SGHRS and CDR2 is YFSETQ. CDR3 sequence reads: CASSLTSVNTGELFF. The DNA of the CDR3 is TGCGCCAGCAGCCTGACTAGCGTGAACACCGGGGAGCTGTTTTTT.

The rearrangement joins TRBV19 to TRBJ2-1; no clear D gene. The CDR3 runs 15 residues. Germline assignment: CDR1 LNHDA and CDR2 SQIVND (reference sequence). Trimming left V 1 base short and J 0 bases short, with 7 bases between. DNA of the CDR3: TGTGCCAGTAGTATAGCGATTAGCTCCTACAATGAGCAGTTCTTC. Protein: CASSIAISSYNEQFF.

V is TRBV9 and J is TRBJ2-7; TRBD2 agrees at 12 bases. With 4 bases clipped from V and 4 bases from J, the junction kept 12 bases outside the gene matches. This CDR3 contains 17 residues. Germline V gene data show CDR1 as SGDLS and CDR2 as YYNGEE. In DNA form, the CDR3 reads TGTGCCAGCAGCCCTCCCTCGACTAGCGGGAGATCTTACGAGCAGTACTTC. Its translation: CASSPPSTSGRSYEQYF.

CDR3 amino acids: CSVEELDIYGYTF. CDR3 DNA sequence: TGCAGCGTTGAAGAATTAGACATCTATGGCTACACCTTC. The chain links TRBV29-1 to TRBJ1-2; no firm D call. The CDR3 totals 13 residues. The V and J ends lost 0 bases and 4 bases respectively, with 9 bases between them. Germline values: CDR1 SQVTM, CDR2 ANQGSEA.

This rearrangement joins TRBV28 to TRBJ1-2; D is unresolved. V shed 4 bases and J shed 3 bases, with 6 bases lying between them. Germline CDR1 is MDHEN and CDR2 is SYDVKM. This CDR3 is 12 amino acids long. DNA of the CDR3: TGTGCCAGCAGTTCTAGTTACTATGGCTACACCTTC. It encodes CASSSSYYGYTF.

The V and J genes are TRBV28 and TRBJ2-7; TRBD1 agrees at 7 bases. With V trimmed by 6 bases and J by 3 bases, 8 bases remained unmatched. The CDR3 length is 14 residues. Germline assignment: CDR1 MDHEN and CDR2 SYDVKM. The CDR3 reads CASRTDRPNYEQYF. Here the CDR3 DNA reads TGTGCCAGCAGGACGGACAGGCCGAACTACGAGCAGTACTTC.

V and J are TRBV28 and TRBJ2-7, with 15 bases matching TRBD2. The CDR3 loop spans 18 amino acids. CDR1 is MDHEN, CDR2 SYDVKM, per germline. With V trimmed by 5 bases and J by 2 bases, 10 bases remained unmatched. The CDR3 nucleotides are TGTGCCAGCAGTGTACCCGGACTAGCGGGAGGGCCGACCTACGAGCAGTACTTC. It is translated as CASSVPGLAGGPTYEQYF.

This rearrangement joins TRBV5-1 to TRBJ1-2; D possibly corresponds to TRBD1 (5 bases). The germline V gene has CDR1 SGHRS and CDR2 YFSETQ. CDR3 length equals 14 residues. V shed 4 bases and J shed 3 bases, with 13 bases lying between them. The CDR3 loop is CASSHDGGDYGYTF. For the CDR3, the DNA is TGCGCCAGCAGCCACGACGGGGGTGACTATGGCTACACCTTC. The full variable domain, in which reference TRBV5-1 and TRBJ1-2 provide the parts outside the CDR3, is KAGVTQTPRYLIKTRGQQVTLSCSPISGHRSVSWYQQTPGQGLQFLFEYFSETQRNKGNFPGRFSGRQFSNSRSEMNVSTLELGDSALYLCASSHDGGDYGYTFGSGTRLTVV.

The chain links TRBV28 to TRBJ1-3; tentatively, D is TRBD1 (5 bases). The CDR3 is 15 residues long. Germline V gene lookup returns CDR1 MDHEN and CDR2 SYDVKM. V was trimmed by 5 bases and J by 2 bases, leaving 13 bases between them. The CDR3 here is CASSGGGTAGNTIYF. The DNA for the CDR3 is TGTGCCAGCAGTGGGGGGGGGACGGCTGGAAACACCATATATTTT.

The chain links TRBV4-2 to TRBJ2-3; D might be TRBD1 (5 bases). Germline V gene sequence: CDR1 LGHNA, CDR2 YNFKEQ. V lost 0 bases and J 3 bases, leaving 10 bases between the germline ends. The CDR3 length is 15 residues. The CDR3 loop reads CASSQEGAGTDTQYF. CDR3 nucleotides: TGTGCCAGCAGCCAAGAAGGTGCAGGGACAGATACGCAGTATTTT.

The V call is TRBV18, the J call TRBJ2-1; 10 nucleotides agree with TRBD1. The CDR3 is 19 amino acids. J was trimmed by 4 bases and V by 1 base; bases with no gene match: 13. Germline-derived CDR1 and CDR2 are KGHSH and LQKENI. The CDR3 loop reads CASSPRRTGGSLDYNEQFF. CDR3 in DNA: TGTGCCAGCTCACCACGGCGGACAGGGGGTTCTCTCGATTACAATGAGCAGTTCTTC.

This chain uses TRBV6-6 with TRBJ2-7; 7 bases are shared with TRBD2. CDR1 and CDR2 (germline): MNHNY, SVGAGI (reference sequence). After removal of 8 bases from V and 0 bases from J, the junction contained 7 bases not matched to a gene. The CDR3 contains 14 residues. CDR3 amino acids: CASWERDPSYEQYF. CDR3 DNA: TGTGCCAGCTGGGAGCGGGATCCCTCCTACGAGCAGTACTTC.

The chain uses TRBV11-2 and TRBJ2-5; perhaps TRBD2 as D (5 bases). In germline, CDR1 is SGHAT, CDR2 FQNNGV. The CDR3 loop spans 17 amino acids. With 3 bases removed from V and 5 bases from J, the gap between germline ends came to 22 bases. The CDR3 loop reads CASSFERRPPAGETQYF. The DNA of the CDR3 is TGTGCCAGCAGCTTTGAGCGGAGGCCCCCGGCGGGCGAGACCCAGTACTTC.

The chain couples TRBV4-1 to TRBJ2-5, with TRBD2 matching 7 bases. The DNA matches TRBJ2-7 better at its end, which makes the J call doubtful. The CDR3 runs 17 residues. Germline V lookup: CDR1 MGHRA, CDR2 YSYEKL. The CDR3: CASSRDGRAGSSYEQYF. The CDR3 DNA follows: TGCGCCAGCAGCCGTGATGGGAGGGCGGGGAGCTCCTACGAGCAGTACTTC.

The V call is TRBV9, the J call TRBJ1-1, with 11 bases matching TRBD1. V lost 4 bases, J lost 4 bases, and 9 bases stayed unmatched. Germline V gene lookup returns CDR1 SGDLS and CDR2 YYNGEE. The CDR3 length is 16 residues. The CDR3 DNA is TGTGCCAGCAGCAAAGGACAGGGGGCGAGGGGCACTGAAGCTTTCTTT. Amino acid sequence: CASSKGQGARGTEAFF. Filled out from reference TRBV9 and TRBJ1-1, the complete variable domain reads DSGVTQTPKHLITATGQRVTLRCSPRSGDLSVYWYQQSLDQGLQFLIQYYNGEERAKGNILERFSAQQFPDLHSELNLSSLELGDSALYFCASSKGQGARGTEAFFGQGTRLTVV.

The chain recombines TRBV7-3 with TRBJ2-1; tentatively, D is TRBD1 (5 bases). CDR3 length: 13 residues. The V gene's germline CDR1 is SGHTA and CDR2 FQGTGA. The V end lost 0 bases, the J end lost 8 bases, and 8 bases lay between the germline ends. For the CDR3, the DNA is TGTGCCAGCAGCTTAACGAAAGGGGATGAGCAGTTCTTC. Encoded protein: CASSLTKGDEQFF.

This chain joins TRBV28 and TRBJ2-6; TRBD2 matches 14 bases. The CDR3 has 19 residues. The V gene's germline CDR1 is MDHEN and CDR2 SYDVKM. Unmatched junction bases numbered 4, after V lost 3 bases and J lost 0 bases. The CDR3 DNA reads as TGTGCCAGCAGTTTGCGACTAGCGGGAGGGAGCTCTGGGGCCAACGTCCTGACTTTC. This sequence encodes CASSLRLAGGSSGANVLTF.

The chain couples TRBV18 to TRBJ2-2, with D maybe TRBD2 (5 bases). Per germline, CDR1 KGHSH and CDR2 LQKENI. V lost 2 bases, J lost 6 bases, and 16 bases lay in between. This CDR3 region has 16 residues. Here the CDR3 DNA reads TGTGCCAGCTCACCATTACCCAGGCCGGGGTCCGGGGAGCTGTTTTTT. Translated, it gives CASSPLPRPGSGELFF. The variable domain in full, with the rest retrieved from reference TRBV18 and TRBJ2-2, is NAGVMQNPRHLVRRRGQEARLRCSPMKGHSHVYWYRQLPEEGLKFMVYLQKENIIDESGMPKERFSAEFPKEGPSILRIQQVVRGDSAAYFCASSPLPRPGSGELFFGEGSRLTVL.

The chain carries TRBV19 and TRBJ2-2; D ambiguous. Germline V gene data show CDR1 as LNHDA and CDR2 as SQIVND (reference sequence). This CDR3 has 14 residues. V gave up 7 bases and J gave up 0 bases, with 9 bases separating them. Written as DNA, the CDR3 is TGTGCCAGTAAGGCAGGAACGAACACCGGGGAGCTGTTTTTT. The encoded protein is CASKAGTNTGELFF.